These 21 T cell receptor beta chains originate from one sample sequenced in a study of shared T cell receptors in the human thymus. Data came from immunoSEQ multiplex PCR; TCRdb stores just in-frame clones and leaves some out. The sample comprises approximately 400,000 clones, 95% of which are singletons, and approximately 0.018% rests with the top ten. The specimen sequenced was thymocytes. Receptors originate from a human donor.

CDR3 bases: TGTGCCAGCAGCCCGGGACAGGGGGCTCAGCCCCAGCATTTT. Residues: CASSPGQGAQPQHF. The chain employs TRBV7-9 and TRBJ1-5; TRBD1 matches at 12 bases. The germline gives CDR1 SEHNR, CDR2 FQNEAQ (reference sequence). J was trimmed by 6 bases and V by 5 bases; bases with no gene match: 2. This CDR3 has 14 amino acids.

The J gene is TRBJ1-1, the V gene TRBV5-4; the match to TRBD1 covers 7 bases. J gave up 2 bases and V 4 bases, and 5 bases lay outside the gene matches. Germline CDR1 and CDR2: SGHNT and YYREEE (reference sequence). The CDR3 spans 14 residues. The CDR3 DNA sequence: TGTGCCAGCAGCGCCATAGGGGGCAACACTGAAGCTTTCTTT. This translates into CASSAIGGNTEAFF.

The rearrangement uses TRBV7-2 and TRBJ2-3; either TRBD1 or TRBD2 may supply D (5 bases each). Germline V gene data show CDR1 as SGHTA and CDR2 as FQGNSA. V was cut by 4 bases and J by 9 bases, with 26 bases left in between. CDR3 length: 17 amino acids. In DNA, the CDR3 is TGTGCCAGCAGCTATGAGACCGGGACCTCTATGAGAGGCACGCAGTATTTT. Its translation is CASSYETGTSMRGTQYF.

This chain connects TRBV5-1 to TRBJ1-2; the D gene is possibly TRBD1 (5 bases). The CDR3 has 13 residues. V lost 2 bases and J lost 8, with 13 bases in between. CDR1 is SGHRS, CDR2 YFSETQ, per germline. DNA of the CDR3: TGCGCCAGCAGCTTTGGTCAGGGCTGGGGCTACACCTTC. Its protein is CASSFGQGWGYTF.

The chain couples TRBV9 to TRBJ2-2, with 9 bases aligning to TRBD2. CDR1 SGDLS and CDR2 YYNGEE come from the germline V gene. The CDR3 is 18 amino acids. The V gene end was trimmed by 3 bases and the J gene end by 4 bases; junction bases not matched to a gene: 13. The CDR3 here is CASSEEEAGGPSTGELFF. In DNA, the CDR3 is TGTGCCAGCAGCGAGGAGGAGGCGGGAGGGCCGAGCACCGGGGAGCTGTTTTTT.

CDR3 in amino acids: CASSPRDQIREQYF. The CDR3 nucleotides are TGTGCCAGCAGTCCCCGGGACCAGATCAGGGAGCAGTACTTC. V usage is TRBV27 and J usage is TRBJ2-7, with D possibly being TRBD1 or TRBD2 (5 bases each). The germline V and J ends were trimmed by 5 bases and 7 bases, with 18 bases remaining between them. CDR3 length equals 14 residues. Germline assignment: CDR1 MNHEY and CDR2 SMNVEV (reference sequence).

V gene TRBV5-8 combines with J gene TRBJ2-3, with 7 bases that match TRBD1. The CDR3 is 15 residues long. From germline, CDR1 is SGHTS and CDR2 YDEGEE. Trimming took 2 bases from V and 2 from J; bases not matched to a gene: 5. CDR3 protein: CASSFPGGYTDTQYF. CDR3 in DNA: TGTGCCAGCAGCTTTCCAGGGGGATACACAGATACGCAGTATTTT.

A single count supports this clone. Written as DNA, the CDR3 is TGTGCCAGCAGCTTTGGGGGCGGAATAAATGAGCAGTTCTTC. It specifies CASSFGGGINEQFF. The genes are TRBV7-3 and TRBJ2-1; D possibly corresponds to TRBD1 (6 bases). Germline V gene lookup returns CDR1 SGHTA and CDR2 FQGTGA. This CDR3 spans 14 amino acids. Trimming took 3 bases from V and 7 from J, leaving 13 bases between them.

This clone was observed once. The DNA of the CDR3 is TGTGCCAGTAGTATAGCCCCCCCCTGGCGAAGGGGGAACACTGAAGCTTTCTTT. It encodes CASSIAPPWRRGNTEAFF. V usage is TRBV19 and J usage is TRBJ1-1, with D perhaps matching TRBD1 (5 bases). The CDR3 runs 18 residues. V shed 1 base and J shed 1 base, with 19 bases lying between them. The V gene's germline CDR1 is LNHDA and CDR2 SQIVND (reference sequence). The full variable domain, rest sourced from reference TRBV19 and TRBJ1-1, is DGGITQSPKYLFRKEGQNVTLSCEQNLNHDAMYWYRQDPGQGLRLIYYSQIVNDFQKGDIAEGYSVSREKKESFPLTVTSAQKNPTAFYLCASSIAPPWRRGNTEAFFGQGTRLTVV.

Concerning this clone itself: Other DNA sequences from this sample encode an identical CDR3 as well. CDR3 sequence reads: CASSLAGEQYF. Here the CDR3 DNA reads TGTGCCAGCAGTTTAGCGGGCGAGCAGTACTTC. This chain links TRBV27 with TRBJ2-7; maybe TRBD2 (5 bases). With 2 bases removed from V and 6 bases from J, the gap between germline ends came to 5 bases. Germline CDR1 MNHEY, CDR2 SMNVEV (reference sequence). This CDR3 comprises 11 residues.

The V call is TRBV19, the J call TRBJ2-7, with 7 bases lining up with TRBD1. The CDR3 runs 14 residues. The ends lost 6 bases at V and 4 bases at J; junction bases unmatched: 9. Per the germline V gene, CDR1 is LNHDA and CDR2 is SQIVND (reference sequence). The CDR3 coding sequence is TGTGCCAGTAGCCCGGGGACAGAAAAGTACGAGCAGTACTTC. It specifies CASSPGTEKYEQYF.

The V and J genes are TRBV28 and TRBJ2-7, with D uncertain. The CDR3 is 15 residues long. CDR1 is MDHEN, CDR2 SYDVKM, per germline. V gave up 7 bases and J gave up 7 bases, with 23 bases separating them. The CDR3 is CASTPTRIEAREQYF. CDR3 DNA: TGTGCCAGCACCCCTACTCGGATAGAAGCGCGGGAGCAGTACTTC.

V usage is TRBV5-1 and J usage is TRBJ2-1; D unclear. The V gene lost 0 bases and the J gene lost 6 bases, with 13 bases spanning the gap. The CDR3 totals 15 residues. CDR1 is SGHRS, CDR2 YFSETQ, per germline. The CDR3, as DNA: TGCGCCAGCAGCTTGGATCCAACCGCCGGCAATGAGCAGTTCTTC. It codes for CASSLDPTAGNEQFF.

The CDR3 sequence is CASSSAGAARPSYEQYF. The CDR3 coding sequence is TGTGCCAGCAGCTCCGCGGGGGCGGCTAGACCCTCCTACGAGCAGTACTTC. The chain employs TRBV7-2 and TRBJ2-7, with D tentatively TRBD2 (7 bases). The V and J ends lost 4 bases and 0 bases respectively, with 19 bases between them. The CDR3 has 17 residues. Per the germline V gene, CDR1 is SGHTA and CDR2 is FQGNSA.

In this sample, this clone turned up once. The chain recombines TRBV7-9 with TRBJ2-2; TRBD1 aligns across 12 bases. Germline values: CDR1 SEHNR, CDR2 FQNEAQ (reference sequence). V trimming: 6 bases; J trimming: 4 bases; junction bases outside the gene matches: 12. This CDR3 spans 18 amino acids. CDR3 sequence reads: CASRSPPGQGASTGELFF. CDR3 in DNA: TGTGCCAGCAGATCCCCGCCGGGACAGGGGGCGAGCACCGGGGAGCTGTTTTTT.

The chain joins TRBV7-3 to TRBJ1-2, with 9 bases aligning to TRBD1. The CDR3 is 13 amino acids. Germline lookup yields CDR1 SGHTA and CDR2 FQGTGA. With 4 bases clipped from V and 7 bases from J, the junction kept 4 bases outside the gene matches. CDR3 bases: TGTGCCAGCAGCTCGGGACAGGGCCGTGGCTACACCTTC. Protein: CASSSGQGRGYTF.

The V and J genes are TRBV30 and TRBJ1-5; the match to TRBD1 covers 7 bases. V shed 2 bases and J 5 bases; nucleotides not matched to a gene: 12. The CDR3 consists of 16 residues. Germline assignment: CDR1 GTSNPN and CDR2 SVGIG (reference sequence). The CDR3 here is CAWSPQDRPTDQPQHF. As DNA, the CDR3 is TGTGCCTGGAGTCCCCAGGACAGGCCGACGGATCAGCCCCAGCATTTT.

CDR3 amino acids: CATSRATNCSYNEQFF. The CDR3 DNA reads as TGTGCCACCAGCAGAGCTACGAACTGCTCCTACAATGAGCAGTTCTTC. The chain is built from TRBV15 and TRBJ2-1; no definite D call. This CDR3 contains 16 residues. Germline assignment: CDR1 LNHNV and CDR2 YYDKDF (reference sequence). The V and J ends lost 1 base and 0 bases respectively, with 10 bases between them. Filled out from reference TRBV15 and TRBJ2-1, the complete variable domain reads DAMVIQNPRYQVTQFGKPVTLSCSQTLNHNVMYWYQQKSSQAPKLLFHYYDKDFNNEADTPDNFQSRRPNTSFCFLDIRSPGLGDTAMYLCATSRATNCSYNEQFFGPGTRLTVL.

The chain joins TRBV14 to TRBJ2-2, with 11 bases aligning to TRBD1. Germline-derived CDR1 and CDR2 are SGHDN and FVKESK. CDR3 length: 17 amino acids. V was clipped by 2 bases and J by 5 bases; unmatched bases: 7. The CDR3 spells CASSQSPRDRGTGELFF. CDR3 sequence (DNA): TGTGCCAGCAGCCAAAGCCCGAGGGACAGGGGGACCGGGGAGCTGTTTTTT.

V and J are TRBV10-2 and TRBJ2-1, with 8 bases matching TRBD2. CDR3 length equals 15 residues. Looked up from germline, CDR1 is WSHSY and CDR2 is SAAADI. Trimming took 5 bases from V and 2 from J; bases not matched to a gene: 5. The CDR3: CASSSSGIPYNEQFF. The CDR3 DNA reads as TGCGCCAGCAGTAGTAGCGGGATCCCCTACAATGAGCAGTTCTTC.

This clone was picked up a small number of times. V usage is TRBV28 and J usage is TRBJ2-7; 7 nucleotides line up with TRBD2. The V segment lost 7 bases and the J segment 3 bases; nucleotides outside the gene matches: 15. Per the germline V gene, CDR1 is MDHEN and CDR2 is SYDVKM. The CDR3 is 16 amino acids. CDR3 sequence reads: CASTLPGREGNYEQYF. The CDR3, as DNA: TGTGCCAGCACCCTCCCCGGCAGGGAGGGAAACTACGAGCAGTACTTC. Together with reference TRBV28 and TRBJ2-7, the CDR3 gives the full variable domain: DVKVTQSSRYLVKRTGEKVFLECVQDMDHENMFWYRQDPGLGLRLIYFSYDVKMKEKGDIPEGYSVSREKKERFSLILESASTNQTSMYLCASTLPGREGNYEQYFGPGTRLTVT.